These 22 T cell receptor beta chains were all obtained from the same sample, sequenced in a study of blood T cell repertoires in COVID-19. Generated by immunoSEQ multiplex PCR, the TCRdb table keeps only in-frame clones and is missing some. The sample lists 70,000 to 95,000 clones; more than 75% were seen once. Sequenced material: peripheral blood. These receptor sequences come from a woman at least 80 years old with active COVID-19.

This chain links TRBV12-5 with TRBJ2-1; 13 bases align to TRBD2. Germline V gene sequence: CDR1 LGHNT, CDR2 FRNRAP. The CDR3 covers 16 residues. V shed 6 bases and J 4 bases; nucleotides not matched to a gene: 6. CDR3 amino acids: CASGTGLAGDYNEQFF. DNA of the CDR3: TGTGCTAGTGGCACAGGACTAGCGGGGGATTACAATGAGCAGTTCTTC.

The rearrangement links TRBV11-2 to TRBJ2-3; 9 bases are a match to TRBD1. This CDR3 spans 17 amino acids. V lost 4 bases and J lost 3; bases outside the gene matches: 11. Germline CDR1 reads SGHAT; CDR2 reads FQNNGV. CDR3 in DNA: TGTGCCAGCAGCTATAGGGGACAGGGAAGTGAGACAGATACGCAGTATTTT. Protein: CASSYRGQGSETDTQYF. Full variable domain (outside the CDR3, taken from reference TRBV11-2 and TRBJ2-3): EAGVAQSPRYKIIEKRQSVAFWCNPISGHATLYWYQQILGQGPKLLIQFQNNGVVDDSQLPKDRFSAERLKGVDSTLKIQPAKLEDSAVYLCASSYRGQGSETDTQYFGPGTRLTVL.

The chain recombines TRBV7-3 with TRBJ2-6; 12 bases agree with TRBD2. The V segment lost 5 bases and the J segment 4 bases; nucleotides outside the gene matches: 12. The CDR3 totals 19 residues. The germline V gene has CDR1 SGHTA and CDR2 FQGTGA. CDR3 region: CASSPRTSGNRPGANVLTF. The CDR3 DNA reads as TGTGCCAGCAGCCCCCGGACTAGCGGGAACCGCCCCGGGGCCAACGTCCTGACTTTC.

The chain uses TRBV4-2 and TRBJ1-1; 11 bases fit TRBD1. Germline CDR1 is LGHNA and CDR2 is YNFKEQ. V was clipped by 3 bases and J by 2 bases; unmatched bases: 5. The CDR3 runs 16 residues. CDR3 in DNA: TGTGCCAGCAGCCACCTTGGACAGGGGGCCAACACTGAAGCTTTCTTT. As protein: CASSHLGQGANTEAFF.

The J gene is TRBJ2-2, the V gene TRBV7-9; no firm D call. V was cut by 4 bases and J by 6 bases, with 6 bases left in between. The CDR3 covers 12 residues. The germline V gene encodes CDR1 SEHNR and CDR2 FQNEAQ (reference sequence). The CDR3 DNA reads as TGTGCCAGCAGCTCCCTCGCCGGGGAGCTGTTTTTT. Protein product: CASSSLAGELFF.

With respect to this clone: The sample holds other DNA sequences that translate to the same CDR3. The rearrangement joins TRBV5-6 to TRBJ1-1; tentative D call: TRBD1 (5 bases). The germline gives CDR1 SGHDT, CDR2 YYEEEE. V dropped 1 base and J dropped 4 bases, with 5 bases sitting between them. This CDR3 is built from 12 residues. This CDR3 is CASSLRGTEAFF. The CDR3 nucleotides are TGTGCCAGCAGCTTGAGGGGCACTGAAGCTTTCTTT.

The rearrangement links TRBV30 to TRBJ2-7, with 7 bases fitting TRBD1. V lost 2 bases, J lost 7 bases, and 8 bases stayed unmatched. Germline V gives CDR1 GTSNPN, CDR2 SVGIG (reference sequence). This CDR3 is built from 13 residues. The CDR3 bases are TGTGCCTGGAGTCTGACAGGGATGCGGGAGCAGTACTTC. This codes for CAWSLTGMREQYF.

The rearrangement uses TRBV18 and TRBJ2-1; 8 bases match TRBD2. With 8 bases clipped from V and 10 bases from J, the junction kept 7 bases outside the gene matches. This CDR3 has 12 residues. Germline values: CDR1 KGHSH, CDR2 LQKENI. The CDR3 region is CASTTSGGEQFF. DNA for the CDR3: TGTGCCAGCACTACTAGCGGCGGGGAGCAGTTCTTC.

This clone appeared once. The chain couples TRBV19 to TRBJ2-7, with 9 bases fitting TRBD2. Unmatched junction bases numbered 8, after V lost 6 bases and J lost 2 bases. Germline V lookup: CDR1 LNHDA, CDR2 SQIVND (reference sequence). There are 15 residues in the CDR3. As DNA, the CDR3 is TGTGCCAGTAGCGAAGCGGGAGGATCACCCTACGAGCAGTACTTC. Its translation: CASSEAGGSPYEQYF.

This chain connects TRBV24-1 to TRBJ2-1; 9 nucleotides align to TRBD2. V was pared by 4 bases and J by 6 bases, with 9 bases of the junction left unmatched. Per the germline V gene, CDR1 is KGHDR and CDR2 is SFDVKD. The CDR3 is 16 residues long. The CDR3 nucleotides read TGTGCCACCAGTGACCCCAGCGGGAGGTCACTCAATGAGCAGTTCTTC. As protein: CATSDPSGRSLNEQFF.

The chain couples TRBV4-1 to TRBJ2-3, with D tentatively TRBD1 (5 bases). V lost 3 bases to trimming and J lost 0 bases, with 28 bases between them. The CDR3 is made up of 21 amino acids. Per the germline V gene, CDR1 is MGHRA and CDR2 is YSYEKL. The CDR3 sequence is CASSHRWPPILTATSTDTQYF. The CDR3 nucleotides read TGCGCCAGCAGCCACAGATGGCCCCCGATATTGACAGCTACTAGCACAGATACGCAGTATTTT.

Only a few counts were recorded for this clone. As DNA, the CDR3 is TGTGCCAGCAGTCCCACAGGGGTAGGCTACACCTTC. Translated: CASSPTGVGYTF. The J gene is TRBJ1-2, the V gene TRBV27, with TRBD1 matching over 7 bases. The CDR3 has 12 residues. V lost 5 bases, J lost 8 bases, and 5 bases stayed unmatched. The germline CDR1 and CDR2 sequences are MNHEY and SMNVEV (reference sequence).

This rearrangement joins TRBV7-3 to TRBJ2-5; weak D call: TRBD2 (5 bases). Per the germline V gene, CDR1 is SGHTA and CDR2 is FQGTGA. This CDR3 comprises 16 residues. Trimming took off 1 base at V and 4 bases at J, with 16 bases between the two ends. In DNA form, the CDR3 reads TGTGCCAGCAGCTTAAAGGGAGACACGGGTCGAGAGACCCAGTACTTC. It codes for CASSLKGDTGRETQYF. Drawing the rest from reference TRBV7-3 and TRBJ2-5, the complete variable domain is GAGVSQTPSNKVTEKGKYVELRCDPISGHTALYWYRQSLGQGPEFLIYFQGTGAADDSGLPNDRFFAVRPEGSVSTLKIQRTERGDSAVYLCASSLKGDTGRETQYFGPGTRLLVL.

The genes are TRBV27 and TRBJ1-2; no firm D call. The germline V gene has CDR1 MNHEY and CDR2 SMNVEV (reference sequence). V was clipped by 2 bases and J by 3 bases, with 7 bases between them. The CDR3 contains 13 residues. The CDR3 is CASSLGGYYGYTF. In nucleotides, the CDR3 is TGTGCCAGCAGTTTAGGCGGCTACTATGGCTACACCTTC.

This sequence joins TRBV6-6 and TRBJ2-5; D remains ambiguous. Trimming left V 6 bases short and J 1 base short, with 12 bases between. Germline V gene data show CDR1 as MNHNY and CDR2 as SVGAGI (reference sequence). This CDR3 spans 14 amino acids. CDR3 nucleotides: TGTGCCAGCAGCTTATTATCAGTCCAAGAGACCCAGTACTTC. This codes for CASSLLSVQETQYF.

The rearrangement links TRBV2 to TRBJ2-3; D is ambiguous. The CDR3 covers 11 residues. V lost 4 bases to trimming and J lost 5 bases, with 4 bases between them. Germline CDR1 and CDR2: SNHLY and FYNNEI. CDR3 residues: CASSVGDTQYF. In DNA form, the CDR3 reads TGTGCCAGCAGTGTCGGAGATACGCAGTATTTT.

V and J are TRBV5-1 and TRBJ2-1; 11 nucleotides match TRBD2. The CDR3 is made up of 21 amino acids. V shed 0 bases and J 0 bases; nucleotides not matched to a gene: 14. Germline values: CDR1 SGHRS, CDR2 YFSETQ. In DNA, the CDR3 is TGCGCCAGCAGCTTGGCCCCCCGCGCTAGCGGGAGGACCTACTCCTACAATGAGCAGTTCTTC. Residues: CASSLAPRASGRTYSYNEQFF.

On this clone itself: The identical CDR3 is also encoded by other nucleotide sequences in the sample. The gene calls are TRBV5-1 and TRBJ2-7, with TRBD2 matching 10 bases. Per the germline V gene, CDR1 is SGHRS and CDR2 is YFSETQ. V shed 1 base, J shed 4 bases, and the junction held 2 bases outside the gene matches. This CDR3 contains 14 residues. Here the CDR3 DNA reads TGCGCCAGCAGCTTGACTAGCGGGACTTACGAGCAGTACTTC. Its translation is CASSLTSGTYEQYF.

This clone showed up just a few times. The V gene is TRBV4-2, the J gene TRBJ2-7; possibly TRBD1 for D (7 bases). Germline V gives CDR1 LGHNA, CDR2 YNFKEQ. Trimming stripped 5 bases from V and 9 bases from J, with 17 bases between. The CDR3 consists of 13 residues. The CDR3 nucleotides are TGTGCCAGCAGCTCACAGGGGCCGGAGGGGCAGTACTTC. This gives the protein CASSSQGPEGQYF.

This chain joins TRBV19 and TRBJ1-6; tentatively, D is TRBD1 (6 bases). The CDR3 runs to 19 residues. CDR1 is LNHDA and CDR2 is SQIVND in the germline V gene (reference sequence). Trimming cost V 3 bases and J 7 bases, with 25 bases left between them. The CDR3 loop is CASSIYPLRQAGVNSPLHF. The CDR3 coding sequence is TGTGCCAGTAGTATCTATCCCCTCCGACAGGCCGGAGTGAATTCACCCCTCCACTTT.

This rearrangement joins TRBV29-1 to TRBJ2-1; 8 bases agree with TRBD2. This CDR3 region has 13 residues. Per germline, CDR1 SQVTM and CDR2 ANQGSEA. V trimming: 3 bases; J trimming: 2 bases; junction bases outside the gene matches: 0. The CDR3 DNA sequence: TGCAGCGTTGACGGGAGGGCCTACAATGAGCAGTTCTTC. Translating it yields CSVDGRAYNEQFF.

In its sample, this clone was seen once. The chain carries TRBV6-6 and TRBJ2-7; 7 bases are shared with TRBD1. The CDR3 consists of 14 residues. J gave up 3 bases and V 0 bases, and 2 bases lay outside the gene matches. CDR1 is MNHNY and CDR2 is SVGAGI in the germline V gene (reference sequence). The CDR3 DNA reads TGTGCCAGCAGTTACTCGGGACAGTACTACGAGCAGTACTTC. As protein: CASSYSGQYYEQYF.